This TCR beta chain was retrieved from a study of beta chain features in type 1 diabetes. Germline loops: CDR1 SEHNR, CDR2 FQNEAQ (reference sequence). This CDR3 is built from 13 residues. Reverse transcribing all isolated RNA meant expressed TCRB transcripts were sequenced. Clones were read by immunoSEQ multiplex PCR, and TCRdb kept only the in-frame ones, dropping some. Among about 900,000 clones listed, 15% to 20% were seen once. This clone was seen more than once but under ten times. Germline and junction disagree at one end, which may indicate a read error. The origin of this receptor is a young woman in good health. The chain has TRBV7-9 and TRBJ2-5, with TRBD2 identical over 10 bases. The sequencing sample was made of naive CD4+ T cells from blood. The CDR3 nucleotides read TGTGCCAGCAGCGTAGCGGGAGGAGAGACCCAGTACTTC. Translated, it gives CASSVAGGETQYF.